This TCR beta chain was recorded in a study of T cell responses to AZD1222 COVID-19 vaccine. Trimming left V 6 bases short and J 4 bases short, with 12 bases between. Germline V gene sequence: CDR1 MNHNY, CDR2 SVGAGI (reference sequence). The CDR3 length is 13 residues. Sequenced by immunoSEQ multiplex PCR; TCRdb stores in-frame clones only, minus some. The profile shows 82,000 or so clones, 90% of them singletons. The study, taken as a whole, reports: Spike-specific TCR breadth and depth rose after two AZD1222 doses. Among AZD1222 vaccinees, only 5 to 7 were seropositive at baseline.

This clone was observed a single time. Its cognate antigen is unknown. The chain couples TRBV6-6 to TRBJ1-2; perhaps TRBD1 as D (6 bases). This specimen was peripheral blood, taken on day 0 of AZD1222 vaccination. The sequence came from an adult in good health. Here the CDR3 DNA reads TGTGCCAGCAGCCCGGACAGCAGCTATGGCTACACCTTC. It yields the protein CASSPDSSYGYTF.